This T cell receptor beta chain was captured by sequencing in a study of blood T cell repertoires in COVID-19. Study information: Specimens from acute and convalescent COVID-19 originated in the United States, Italy and Spain. PBMCs, B-cell-depleted T cells, or T cells provided the cDNA or gDNA that made up the material.

Under the authors' procedure: Reference gene primers were amplified, and this amplification served to estimate nucleated cell counts. TCRdb keeps only in-frame clones here, not all; method: immunoSEQ multiplex PCR. D and trimming come from the DNA, and the V and J calls and clone size come from that table. The sample consists of some 300,000 clones, approximately 88% of them appearing once. V trimming: 4 bases; J trimming: 9 bases; junction bases outside the gene matches: 16. Germline V gene data show CDR1 as SGHDT and CDR2 as YYEEEE. The CDR3 covers 17 residues. The source is a woman aged 25-40 years who had recovered from COVID-19. This chain links TRBV5-6 with TRBJ2-1, with TRBD1 matching over 10 bases. Sequenced: peripheral blood. The CDR3 region has the DNA TGTGCCAGCAGCCCACCCCCGGGACAGGGGAGGCTGGGTGAGCAGTTCTTC. This translates into CASSPPPGQGRLGEQFF.